What follows are 3 T cell receptor beta chains derived from one specimen sequenced in a study of T-cell reconstitution after alpha-beta-depleted transplantation in children. Researchers prepared the TCRbeta library using unique molecular identifiers, the study reports. TCRdb reprocessed the PCR reads via MiXCR and lists one record per CDR3 protein. Of approximately 110,000 distinct CDR3 sequences listed, about 9.3% were seen once; the top ten hold under 35%. The sequenced sample was PBMCs, obtained before TCRalphabeta/CD19-depleted stem cell transplant. The receptors shown here come from a boy aged 2 to 10 with acute lymphoblastic leukemia, due to receive a stem cell transplant.

The chain carries TRBV6-5 and TRBJ2-3; weak D call: TRBD2 (6 bases). The CDR3 totals 16 residues. CDR1 and CDR2 from the germline V gene are MNHEY and SVGAGI. The ends were cut back, 0 bases at V and 0 bases at J, with 10 bases in the middle. The DNA of the CDR3 is TGTGCCAGCAGTTACTCCTCTAGCGCTAGCACAGATACGCAGTATTTT. Translation gives CASSYSSSASTDTQYF.

The chain employs TRBV3-1 and TRBJ2-7; D not resolved. Between the trimmed V and J ends, which lost 2 bases and 0 bases, there was a span of 5 bases. CDR3 length: 13 amino acids. Germline CDR1 is LGHDT and CDR2 is YNNKEL (reference sequence). The CDR3 DNA is TGTGCCAGCAGCCAACGCGGCTCCTACGAGCAGTACTTC. This codes for CASSQRGSYEQYF.

This clonotype was observed at least ten times. V gene TRBV5-1 combines with J gene TRBJ2-7; D may be TRBD1 or TRBD2 (7 bases each). The CDR3 runs 18 residues. Trimming shortened V by 0 bases and J by 7 bases, and 26 bases separated the two germline ends. Per the germline V gene, CDR1 is SGHRS and CDR2 is YFSETQ. CDR3 in DNA: TGCGCCAGCAGCTTGGGGACTAGGGACAGCCCCAGTGCGTGGGAGCAGTACTTC. Translation: CASSLGTRDSPSAWEQYF.